The TCR beta chain described here comes from a study of blood T cell repertoires in COVID-19. Study-wide background: The United States, Italy and Spain were the sources of the acute and convalescent COVID-19 samples. PBMCs, B-cell-depleted T cells, or T cells provided the cDNA or gDNA that made up the material.

CDR3 length: 17 residues. Germline V CDR1 and CDR2: SGHVS, FQNEAQ. With 0 bases clipped from V and 9 bases from J, the junction kept 13 bases outside the gene matches. Original processing methods: It was from reference gene primer amplification that nucleated cell counts were estimated. Some clones are missing from TCRdb's copy, which holds only in-frame ones; the method was immunoSEQ multiplex PCR. V and J calls and clone size follow that table, whereas D and trimming were derived from the DNA. The table has a few hundred thousand clones, about 88% seen once; the top ten hold under 9%. The receptor comes from a woman in her seventies with active or convalescent COVID-19. The sequencing sample was made of peripheral blood. The J gene is TRBJ2-1, the V gene TRBV7-8; TRBD2 matches at 8 bases. CDR3 residues: CASSLAGPGGHHGEQFF. The CDR3 DNA reads TGTGCCAGCAGCTTAGCTGGTCCGGGGGGGCATCACGGTGAGCAGTTCTTC.